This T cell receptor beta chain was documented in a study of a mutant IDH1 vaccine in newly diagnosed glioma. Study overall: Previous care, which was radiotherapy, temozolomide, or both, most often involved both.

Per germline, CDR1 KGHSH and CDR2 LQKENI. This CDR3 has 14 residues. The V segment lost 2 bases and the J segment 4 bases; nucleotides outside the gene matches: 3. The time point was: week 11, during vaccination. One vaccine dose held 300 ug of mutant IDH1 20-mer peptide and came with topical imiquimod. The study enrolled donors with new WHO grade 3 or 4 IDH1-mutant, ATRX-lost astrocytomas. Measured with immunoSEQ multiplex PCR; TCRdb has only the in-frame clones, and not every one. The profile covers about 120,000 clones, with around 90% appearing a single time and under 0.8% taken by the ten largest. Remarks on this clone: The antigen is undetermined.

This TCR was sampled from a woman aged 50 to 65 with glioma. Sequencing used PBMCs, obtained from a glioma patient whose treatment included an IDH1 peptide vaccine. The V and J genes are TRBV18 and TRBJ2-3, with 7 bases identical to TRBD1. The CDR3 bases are TGTGCCAGCTCACCAGGACAGGTCCCAGATACGCAGTATTTT. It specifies CASSPGQVPDTQYF. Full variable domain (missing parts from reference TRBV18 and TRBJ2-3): NAGVMQNPRHLVRRRGQEARLRCSPMKGHSHVYWYRQLPEEGLKFMVYLQKENIIDESGMPKERFSAEFPKEGPSILRIQQVVRGDSAAYFCASSPGQVPDTQYFGPGTRLTVL.